A single sample is the source of the 22 T cell receptor beta chains below, sequenced in a study of blood T cell repertoires in COVID-19. Clones were read by immunoSEQ multiplex PCR, and TCRdb kept only the in-frame ones, dropping some. Altogether about 360,000 clones are present, 80% to 90% being singletons, with the ten largest covering less than 9%. The specimen sequenced was peripheral blood. Receptor source: a woman aged 55-69 years with COVID-19, enrolled during active disease.

The V call is TRBV9, the J call TRBJ2-1, with 9 bases aligning to TRBD2. The CDR3 spans 15 residues. V dropped 0 bases and J dropped 7; count of bases not matched to a gene: 5. Germline lookup yields CDR1 SGDLS and CDR2 YYNGEE. The CDR3 sequence is CASSVVGLAGNEQFF. The CDR3 DNA reads TGTGCCAGCAGCGTAGTGGGGCTAGCGGGGAATGAGCAGTTCTTC.

The chain has TRBV6-5 and TRBJ2-7; the match to TRBD2 covers 7 bases. The trim removed 5 bases at V and 7 bases at J, leaving 11 bases unmatched. This CDR3 has 14 residues. Germline V CDR1 and CDR2: MNHEY, SVGAGI. The CDR3 reads CASSHGLGRGEQYF. The CDR3 DNA follows: TGTGCCAGCAGTCACGGACTGGGGCGGGGGGAGCAGTACTTC.

V usage is TRBV11-3 and J usage is TRBJ2-7; a weak D match, TRBD1 (6 bases). The CDR3 sequence is 14 residues long. The V gene lost 1 base and the J gene lost 5 bases, with 12 bases spanning the gap. Germline values: CDR1 SGHNT, CDR2 YENEEA. As DNA, the CDR3 is TGTGCCAGCAGCTTAGCCTCAAGACAGGACGAGCAGTACTTC. Translating it yields CASSLASRQDEQYF.

CDR3 bases: TGTGCCAGCAGCACCTTTACTCCGTACGAGCAGTACTTC. Its translation is CASSTFTPYEQYF. V is TRBV6-5 and J is TRBJ2-7; D unresolved. The CDR3 contains 13 residues. Trimming took off 6 bases at V and 4 bases at J, with 13 bases between the two ends. Germline V gene data show CDR1 as MNHEY and CDR2 as SVGAGI.

V gene TRBV4-2 combines with J gene TRBJ1-2, with D hard to call. V was trimmed by 8 bases and J by 3 bases, leaving 7 bases between them. This CDR3 region has 11 residues. Germline V gives CDR1 LGHNA, CDR2 YNFKEQ. The CDR3 DNA follows: TGTGCCAGCGCAGAGGACTATGGCTACACCTTC. This codes for CASAEDYGYTF.

This sequence joins TRBV9 and TRBJ1-2; D might be TRBD1 (6 bases). The germline CDR1 and CDR2 sequences are SGDLS and YYNGEE. The germline V and J ends were trimmed by 4 bases and 6 bases, with 13 bases remaining between them. The CDR3 loop spans 13 amino acids. CDR3 protein: CASSPRGADGYTF. The CDR3 DNA follows: TGTGCCAGCAGCCCCCGGGGGGCAGATGGCTACACCTTC.

The chain recombines TRBV6-2 or TRBV6-3 with TRBJ2-5, with TRBD1 as a possible D gene (7 bases). This CDR3 is 14 amino acids long. V was shortened by 2 bases and J by 7 bases, with 14 bases between the two germline ends. Per germline, CDR1 MNHEY and CDR2 SVGEGT. As DNA, the CDR3 is TGTGCCAGCAGTTACGGACACCAGGGGGGGACCCAGTACTTC. Amino acid sequence: CASSYGHQGGTQYF.

The chain has TRBV19 and TRBJ2-7, with 8 bases fitting TRBD1. V lost 4 bases, J lost 2 bases, and 7 bases stayed unmatched. The length of the CDR3 is 15 residues. CDR1 LNHDA and CDR2 SQIVND come from the germline V gene (reference sequence). In nucleotides, the CDR3 is TGTGCCAGTAGTACCCCCGGGACAGGAGCCTACGAGCAGTACTTC. Translated: CASSTPGTGAYEQYF.

This clone was counted once. The chain joins TRBV9 to TRBJ2-2; TRBD1 agrees at 9 bases. The CDR3 length is 14 residues. Trimming at V came to 4 bases and at J to 7 bases, leaving 5 bases not matched to a gene. Germline lookup yields CDR1 SGDLS and CDR2 YYNGEE. CDR3 coding DNA: TGTGCCAGCAGCTCGCGACAGGGGGTCGGGGAGCTGTTTTTT. Protein product: CASSSRQGVGELFF.

This clone showed up just a few times. The V and J genes are TRBV27 and TRBJ2-6; D perhaps matches TRBD2 (5 bases). Germline CDR1 MNHEY, CDR2 SMNVEV (reference sequence). The CDR3 sequence is 15 residues long. The V end was cut by 4 bases, the J end by 2 bases, with 9 bases between. Here the CDR3 DNA reads TGTGCCAGCAGTTCCGGGCGGGCTGGGGCCAACGTCCTGACTTTC. It is translated as CASSSGRAGANVLTF. Filled out from reference TRBV27 and TRBJ2-6, the complete variable domain reads EAQVTQNPRYLITVTGKKLTVTCSQNMNHEYMSWYRQDPGLGLRQIYYSMNVEVTDKGDVPEGYKVSRKEKRNFPLILESPSPNQTSLYFCASSSGRAGANVLTFGAGSRLTVL.

V usage is TRBV4-1 and J usage is TRBJ2-7; 9 bases map to TRBD1. This CDR3 is 16 amino acids long. Germline V gives CDR1 MGHRA, CDR2 YSYEKL. V lost 1 base, J lost 3 bases, and 7 bases stayed unmatched. The CDR3 region is CASSQVSGTGLYEQYF. The CDR3 DNA is TGCGCCAGCAGCCAAGTCTCCGGGACAGGGCTCTACGAGCAGTACTTC.

The sample holds one count of this clone. The rearrangement uses TRBV12-3 or TRBV12-4 and TRBJ2-7; D is unresolved. This CDR3 comprises 11 residues. V gave up 4 bases and J gave up 4 bases, with 5 bases separating them. The CDR3 spells CASSSHYEQYF. As DNA, the CDR3 is TGTGCCAGCAGTTCCCATTACGAGCAGTACTTC.

The chain carries TRBV27 and TRBJ2-3; D gene ambiguous. The CDR3 spans 14 residues. The germline CDR1 and CDR2 sequences are MNHEY and SMNVEV (reference sequence). V was pared by 3 bases and J by 0 bases, with 7 bases between. As DNA, the CDR3 is TGTGCCAGCAGTTTTTTCGGGAGCACAGATACGCAGTATTTT. This encodes CASSFFGSTDTQYF.

The gene calls are TRBV20-1 and TRBJ2-5, with D unclear. The germline V gene encodes CDR1 DFQATT and CDR2 SNEGSKA (reference sequence). The length of the CDR3 is 14 residues. V shed 3 bases and J shed 4 bases, with 15 bases lying between them. The CDR3 loop reads CSASLLRSSETQYF. In DNA form, the CDR3 reads TGCAGTGCTAGTCTTTTACGGAGCTCAGAGACCCAGTACTTC.

Concerning this clone itself: The sample contains more than one DNA sequence encoding this CDR3. The V gene is TRBV7-9, the J gene TRBJ2-7, with D possibly being TRBD1 (6 bases). Trimming cost V 1 base and J 5 bases, with 9 bases left between them. The CDR3 spans 13 residues. Germline V gene data show CDR1 as SEHNR and CDR2 as FQNEAQ (reference sequence). The CDR3: CASSLGQGNEQYF. In nucleotides, the CDR3 is TGTGCCAGCAGCTTAGGTCAGGGGAACGAGCAGTACTTC.

The rearrangement links TRBV5-4 to TRBJ1-2; D is possibly TRBD1 (6 bases). V was trimmed by 2 bases and J by 1 base, leaving 12 bases between them. The CDR3 totals 15 residues. Looked up from germline, CDR1 is SGHNT and CDR2 is YYREEE (reference sequence). CDR3 sequence reads: CASSFSGQYNYGYTF. CDR3 nucleotides: TGTGCCAGCAGCTTTTCCGGACAGTATAACTATGGCTACACCTTC. Supplemented by reference TRBV5-4 and TRBJ1-2, the full variable domain reads ETGVTQSPTHLIKTRGQQVTLRCSSQSGHNTVSWYQQALGQGPQFIFQYYREEENGRGNFPPRFSGLQFPNYSSELNVNALELDDSALYLCASSFSGQYNYGYTFGSGTRLTVV.

The chain carries TRBV10-3 and TRBJ1-1, with 7 bases aligning to TRBD1. CDR3 length equals 17 residues. The germline V gene has CDR1 ENHRY and CDR2 SYGVKD. Losses at the gene ends were 4 bases for V and 6 bases for J; bases not matched to a gene: 17. This chain's CDR3 is CAISGLGTANPEAEAFF. CDR3 DNA: TGTGCCATCAGTGGACTTGGGACAGCTAACCCGGAGGCTGAAGCTTTCTTT.

A word on this clone: This sample also contains other DNA sequences that code for the same CDR3. This CDR3 reads CASSPQGSGANVLTF. CDR3 nucleotides: TGTGCCAGCAGCCCACAGGGCTCTGGGGCCAACGTCCTGACTTTC. This chain links TRBV9 with TRBJ2-6, with D possibly matching TRBD1 (6 bases). V was clipped by 4 bases and J by 0 bases, with 8 bases between them. This CDR3 contains 15 residues. Germline CDR1 and CDR2: SGDLS and YYNGEE.

As DNA, the CDR3 is TGCGCCAGCAGCCCCCGGGACAGAGGTGCTGAAGCTTTCTTT. Translated: CASSPRDRGAEAFF. V usage is TRBV4-3 and J usage is TRBJ1-1; TRBD1 matches at 7 bases. The CDR3 has 14 amino acids. In germline, CDR1 is LGHNA, CDR2 YSLEER. Trimming took 4 bases from V and 6 from J; bases not matched to a gene: 8.

The chain couples TRBV3-1 (or the pseudogene TRBV3-2) to TRBJ2-7; 7 bases match TRBD2. The CDR3 length is 16 residues. The junction had 8 bases not matched to a gene; V was cut back by 3 bases and J by 0 bases. CDR1 LGHDT and CDR2 YNNKEL come from the germline V gene (reference sequence). DNA for the CDR3: TGTGCCAGCAGCCAGGAGACTAGCCCCCTCTCCTACGAGCAGTACTTC. This codes for CASSQETSPLSYEQYF.

The CDR3 coding sequence is TGTGCCATCAGTCGGGGACAGGGGGGAGCTAATGAAAAACTGTTTTTT. Protein sequence: CAISRGQGGANEKLFF. This chain joins TRBV10-3 and TRBJ1-4, with 11 nucleotides matching TRBD1. V lost 5 bases to trimming and J lost 3 bases; unmatched junction nucleotides: 5. This CDR3 spans 16 amino acids. The germline V gene has CDR1 ENHRY and CDR2 SYGVKD.

The chain combines TRBV7-3 with TRBJ1-2, with 10 bases matching TRBD1. Germline V gene lookup returns CDR1 SGHTA and CDR2 FQGTGA. The CDR3 covers 14 residues. J gave up 2 bases and V 5 bases, and 2 bases lay outside the gene matches. The CDR3 region has the DNA TGTGCCAGCAGCCCGGGACAGGGGAACTATGGCTACACCTTC. It yields the protein CASSPGQGNYGYTF.